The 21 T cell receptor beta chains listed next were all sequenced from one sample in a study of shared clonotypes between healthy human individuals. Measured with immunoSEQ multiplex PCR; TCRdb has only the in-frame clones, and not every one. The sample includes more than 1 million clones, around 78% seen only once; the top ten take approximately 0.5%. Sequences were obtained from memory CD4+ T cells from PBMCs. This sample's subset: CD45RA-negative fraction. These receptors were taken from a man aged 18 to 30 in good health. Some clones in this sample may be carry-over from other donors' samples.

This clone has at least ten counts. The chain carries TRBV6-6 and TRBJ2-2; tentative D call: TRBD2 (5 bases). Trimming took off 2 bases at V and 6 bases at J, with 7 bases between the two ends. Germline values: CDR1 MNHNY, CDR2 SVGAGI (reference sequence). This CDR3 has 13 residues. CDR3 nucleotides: TGTGCCAGCAGTTACCGGCGGGCCGGGGAGCTGTTTTTT. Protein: CASSYRRAGELFF.

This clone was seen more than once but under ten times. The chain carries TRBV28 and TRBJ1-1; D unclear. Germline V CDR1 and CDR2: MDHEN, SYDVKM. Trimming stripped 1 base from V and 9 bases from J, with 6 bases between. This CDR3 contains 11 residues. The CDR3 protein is CASSLLQKAFF. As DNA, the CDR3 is TGTGCCAGCAGTTTATTACAGAAAGCTTTCTTT.

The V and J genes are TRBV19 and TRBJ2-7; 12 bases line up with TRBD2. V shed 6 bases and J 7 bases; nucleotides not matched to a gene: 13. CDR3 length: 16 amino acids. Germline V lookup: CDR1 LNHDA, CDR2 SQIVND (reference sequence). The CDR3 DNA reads TGTGCCAGTAGCCTACTAGCGGGAGGACCTGGAGGGGAGCAGTACTTC. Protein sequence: CASSLLAGGPGGEQYF.

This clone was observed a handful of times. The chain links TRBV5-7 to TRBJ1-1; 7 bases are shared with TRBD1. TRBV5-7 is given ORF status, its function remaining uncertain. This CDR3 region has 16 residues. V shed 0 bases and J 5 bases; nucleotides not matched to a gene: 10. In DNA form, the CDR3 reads TGTGCCAGCAGCTTGGGACAGGGACGGCGATTTACTGAAGCTTTCTTT. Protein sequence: CASSLGQGRRFTEAFF.

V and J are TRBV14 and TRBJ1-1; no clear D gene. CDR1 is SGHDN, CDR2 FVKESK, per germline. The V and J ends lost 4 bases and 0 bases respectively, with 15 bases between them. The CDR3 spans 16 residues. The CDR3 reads CASSLYSHRMNTEAFF. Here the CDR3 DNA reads TGTGCCAGCAGCCTTTACTCCCACCGAATGAACACTGAAGCTTTCTTT.

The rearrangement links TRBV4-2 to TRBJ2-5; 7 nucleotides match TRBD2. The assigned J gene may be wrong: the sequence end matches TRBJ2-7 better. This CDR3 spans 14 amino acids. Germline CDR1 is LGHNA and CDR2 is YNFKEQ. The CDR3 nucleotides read TGTGCCAGCAGCCAAGATTCTAGCGGCTACGAGCAGTACTTC. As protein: CASSQDSSGYEQYF.

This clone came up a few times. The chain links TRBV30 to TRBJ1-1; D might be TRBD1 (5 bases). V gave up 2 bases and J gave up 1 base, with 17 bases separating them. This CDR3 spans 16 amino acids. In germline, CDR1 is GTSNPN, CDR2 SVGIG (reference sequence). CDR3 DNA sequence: TGTGCCTGGAGTAATTCCAGGGTTAGGCCGAACACTGAAGCTTTCTTT. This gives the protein CAWSNSRVRPNTEAFF.

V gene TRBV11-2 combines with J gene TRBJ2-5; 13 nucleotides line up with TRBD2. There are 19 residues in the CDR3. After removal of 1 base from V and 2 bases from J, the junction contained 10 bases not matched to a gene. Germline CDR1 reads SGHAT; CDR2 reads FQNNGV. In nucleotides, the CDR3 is TGTGCCAGCAGCTTAGTCCTGACTAGCGGGAGGTCCCCTCAAGAGACCCAGTACTTC. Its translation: CASSLVLTSGRSPQETQYF.

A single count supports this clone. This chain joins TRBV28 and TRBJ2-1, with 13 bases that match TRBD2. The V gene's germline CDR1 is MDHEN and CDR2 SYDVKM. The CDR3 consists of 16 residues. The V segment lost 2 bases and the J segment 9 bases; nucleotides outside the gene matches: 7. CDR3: CASSLRTSGSRSEQFF. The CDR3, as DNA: TGTGCCAGCAGTTTACGGACTAGCGGGAGTAGGAGTGAGCAGTTCTTC.

The CDR3 DNA reads as TGTGCCAGCAGTCCGGGGGCGCGGAACACAGATACGCAGTATTTT. The encoded protein is CASSPGARNTDTQYF. The chain couples TRBV11-3 to TRBJ2-3; the D gene could be TRBD1 or TRBD2 (6 bases each). CDR1 and CDR2 (germline): SGHNT, YENEEA. This CDR3 comprises 15 residues. V lost 6 bases to trimming and J lost 2 bases, with 15 bases between them.

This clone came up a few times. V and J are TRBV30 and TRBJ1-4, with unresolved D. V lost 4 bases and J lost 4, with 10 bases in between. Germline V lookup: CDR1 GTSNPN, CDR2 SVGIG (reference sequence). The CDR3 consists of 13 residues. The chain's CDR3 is CAWTTGSNEKLFF. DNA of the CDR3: TGTGCCTGGACAACCGGGAGTAATGAAAAACTGTTTTTT.

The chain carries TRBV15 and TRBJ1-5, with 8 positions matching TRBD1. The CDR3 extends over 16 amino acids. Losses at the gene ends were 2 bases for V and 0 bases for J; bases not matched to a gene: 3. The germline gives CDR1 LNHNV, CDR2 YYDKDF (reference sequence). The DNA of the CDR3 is TGTGCCACCAGCAGATACGGACAGGGTAGCAATCAGCCCCAGCATTTT. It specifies CATSRYGQGSNQPQHF. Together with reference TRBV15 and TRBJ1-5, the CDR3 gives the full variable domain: DAMVIQNPRYQVTQFGKPVTLSCSQTLNHNVMYWYQQKSSQAPKLLFHYYDKDFNNEADTPDNFQSRRPNTSFCFLDIRSPGLGDTAMYLCATSRYGQGSNQPQHFGDGTRLSIL.

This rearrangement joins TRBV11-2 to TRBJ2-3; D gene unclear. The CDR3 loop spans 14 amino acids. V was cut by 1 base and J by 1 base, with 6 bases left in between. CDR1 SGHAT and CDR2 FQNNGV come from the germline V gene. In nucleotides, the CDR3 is TGTGCCAGCAGCTTAGTTTACCGCACAGATACGCAGTATTTT. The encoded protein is CASSLVYRTDTQYF.

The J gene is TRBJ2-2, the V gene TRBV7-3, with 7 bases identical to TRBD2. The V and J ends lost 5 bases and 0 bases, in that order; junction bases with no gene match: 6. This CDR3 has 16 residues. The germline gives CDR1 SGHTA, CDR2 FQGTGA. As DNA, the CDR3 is TGTGCCAGCAGCCGTACTAGCGCCTCGAACACCGGGGAGCTGTTTTTT. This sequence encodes CASSRTSASNTGELFF.

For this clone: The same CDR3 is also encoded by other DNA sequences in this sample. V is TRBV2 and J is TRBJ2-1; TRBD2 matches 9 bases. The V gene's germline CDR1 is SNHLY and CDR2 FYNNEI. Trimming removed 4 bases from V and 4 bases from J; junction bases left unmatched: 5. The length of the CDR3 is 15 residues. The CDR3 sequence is CASSGGLAGYNEQFF. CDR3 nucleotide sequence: TGTGCCAGCAGTGGTGGGCTAGCGGGATACAATGAGCAGTTCTTC. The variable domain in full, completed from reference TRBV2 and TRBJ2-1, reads EPEVTQTPSHQVTQMGQEVILRCVPISNHLYFYWYRQILGQKVEFLVSFYNNEISEKSEIFDDQFSVERPDGSNFTLKIRSTKLEDSAMYFCASSGGLAGYNEQFFGPGTRLTVL.

The CDR3 sequence is CATSGLQGGQPQHF. In DNA form, the CDR3 reads TGTGCCACCAGCGGACTACAGGGAGGACAGCCCCAGCATTTT. J is TRBJ1-5 and V is TRBV15; perhaps TRBD1 as D (6 bases). This CDR3 spans 14 amino acids. Deletions cut 5 bases from V and 7 bases from J, with 15 bases between. Germline assignment: CDR1 LNHNV and CDR2 YYDKDF (reference sequence).

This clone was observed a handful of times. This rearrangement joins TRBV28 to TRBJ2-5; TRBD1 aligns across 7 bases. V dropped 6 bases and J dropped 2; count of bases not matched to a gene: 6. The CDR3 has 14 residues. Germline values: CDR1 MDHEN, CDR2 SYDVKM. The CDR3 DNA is TGTGCCAGCAGGCCCGGGACAGCGCAAGAGACCCAGTACTTC. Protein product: CASRPGTAQETQYF.

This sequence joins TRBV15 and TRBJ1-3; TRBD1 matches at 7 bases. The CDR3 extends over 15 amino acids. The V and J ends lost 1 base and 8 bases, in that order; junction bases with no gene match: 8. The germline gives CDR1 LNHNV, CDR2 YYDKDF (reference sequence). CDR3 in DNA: TGTGCCACCAGCAGAGCCCAGGGGGTAGGGTACACCATATATTTT. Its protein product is CATSRAQGVGYTIYF.

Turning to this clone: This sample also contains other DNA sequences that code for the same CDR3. The CDR3 DNA reads as TGCGCCAGCAGCCCCGGACCTAATGAAAAACTGTTTTTT. Translation gives CASSPGPNEKLFF. This rearrangement joins TRBV5-1 to TRBJ1-4; the D is unclear. This CDR3 is built from 13 residues. V lost 4 bases, J lost 3 bases, and 7 bases lay in between. Germline CDR1 and CDR2: SGHRS and YFSETQ.

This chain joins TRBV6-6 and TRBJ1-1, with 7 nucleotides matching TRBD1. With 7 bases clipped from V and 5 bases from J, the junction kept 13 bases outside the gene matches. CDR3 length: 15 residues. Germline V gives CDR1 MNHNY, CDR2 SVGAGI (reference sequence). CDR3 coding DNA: TGTGCCAGCATCTCGAGCCCAGGGGGTGAGACTGAAGCTTTCTTT. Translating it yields CASISSPGGETEAFF.

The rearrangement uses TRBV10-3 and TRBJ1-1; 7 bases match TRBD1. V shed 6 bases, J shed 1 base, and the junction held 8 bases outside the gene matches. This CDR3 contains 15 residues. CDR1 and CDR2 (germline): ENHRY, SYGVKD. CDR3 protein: CAIRGTAIKNTEAFF. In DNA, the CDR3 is TGTGCCATCAGAGGGACAGCGATAAAGAACACTGAAGCTTTCTTT.